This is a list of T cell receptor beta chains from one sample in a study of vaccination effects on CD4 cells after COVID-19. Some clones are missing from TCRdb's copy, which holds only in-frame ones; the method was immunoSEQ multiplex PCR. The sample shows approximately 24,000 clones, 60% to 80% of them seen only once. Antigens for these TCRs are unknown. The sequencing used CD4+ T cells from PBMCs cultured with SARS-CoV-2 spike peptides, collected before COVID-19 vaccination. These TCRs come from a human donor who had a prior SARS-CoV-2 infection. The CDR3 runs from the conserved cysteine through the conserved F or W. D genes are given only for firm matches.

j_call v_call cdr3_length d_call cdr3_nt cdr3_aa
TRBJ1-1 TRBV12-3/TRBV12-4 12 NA TGTGCCAGCAGTTTCCACGGCCGTGAAGCTTTCTTT CASSFHGREAFF
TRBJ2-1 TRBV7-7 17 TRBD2 TGTGCTAGCAGCCCCGGAGCCCCTAGCGGGATCTACAATGAGCAGTTCTTC CASSPGAPSGIYNEQFF
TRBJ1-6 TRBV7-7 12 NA TGTGCTGGGGGGACGGATAGTATCCCCCTCCACTTT CAGGTDSIPLHF
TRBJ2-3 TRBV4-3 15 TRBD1 TGCGCCAGCAGCCAAAGGGGGCAGGACACAGATACGCAGTATTTT CASSQRGQDTDTQYF
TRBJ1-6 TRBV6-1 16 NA TGTGCCAGCAGTGATATCCAGGGGTCCTATAATTCACCCCTCCACTTT CASSDIQGSYNSPLHF
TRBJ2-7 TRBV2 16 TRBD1 TGTGCCAGCAGACGGACAGGGGGCGAGGGATCCTACGAGCAGTACTTC CASRRTGGEGSYEQYF
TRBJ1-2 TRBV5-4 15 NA TGTGCCAGCAGCTTTTTCCAGCTCCTTAACTATGGCTACACCTTC CASSFFQLLNYGYTF
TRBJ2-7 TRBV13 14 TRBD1 TGTGCCAGCAGCATCACCTCGACAGGGGCCGAGCAGTACTTC CASSITSTGAEQYF
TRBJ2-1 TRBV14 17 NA TGTGCCAGCAGCCAAGAGTGGGGCCCTGGCTCCTACAATGAGCAGTTCTTC CASSQEWGPGSYNEQFF
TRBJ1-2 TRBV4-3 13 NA TGCGCCAGCAGCCAGGAGGGCGGGTATGGCTACACCTTC CASSQEGGYGYTF
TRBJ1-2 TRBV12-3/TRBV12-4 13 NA TGTGCCAGCAGTTTTACGGGTTCGTATGGCTACACCTTC CASSFTGSYGYTF
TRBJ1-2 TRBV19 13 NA TGTGCCAGTAGTATACAGGGCTTCTATGGCTACACCTTC CASSIQGFYGYTF
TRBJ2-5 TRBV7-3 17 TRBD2 TGTGCCAGCAGCTTAACAGCGGGGGGGATGTACCAAGAGACCCAGTACTTC CASSLTAGGMYQETQYF
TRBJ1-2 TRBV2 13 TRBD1 TGTGCCAGCAGCCAGGGACAGGACTATGGCTACACCTTC CASSQGQDYGYTF
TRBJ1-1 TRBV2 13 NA TGTGCCAGCCTCCGGGACGGAGTCAATGAAGCTTTCTTT CASLRDGVNEAFF
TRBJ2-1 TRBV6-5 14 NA TGTGCCACTCAAACGCCCACACGGGCCAATGAGCAGTTCTTC CATQTPTRANEQFF
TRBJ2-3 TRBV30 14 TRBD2 TGTGCCACAAATAGCGGGGGGCCGGGAGATACGCAGTATTTT CATNSGGPGDTQYF
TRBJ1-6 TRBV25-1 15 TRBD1 TGTGCCAGCAGTGTACAGACAGGGGGCATTTCACCCCTCCACTTT CASSVQTGGISPLHF
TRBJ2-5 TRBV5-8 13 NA TGTGCCAGCAGCTTTTACCAAGTAGAGACCCAGTACTTC CASSFYQVETQYF
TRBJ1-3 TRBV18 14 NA TGTGCCAGCTCACCCGGCGCCTCTGGAAACACCATATATTTT CASSPGASGNTIYF
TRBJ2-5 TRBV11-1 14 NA TGTGCCAGCGCCGGGACTCTCCGGTCGTTGACCCAGTACTTC CASAGTLRSLTQYF
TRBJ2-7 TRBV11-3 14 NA TGTGCCAGCAGCCGAACAGGGATCTCCTACGAGCAGTACTTC CASSRTGISYEQYF